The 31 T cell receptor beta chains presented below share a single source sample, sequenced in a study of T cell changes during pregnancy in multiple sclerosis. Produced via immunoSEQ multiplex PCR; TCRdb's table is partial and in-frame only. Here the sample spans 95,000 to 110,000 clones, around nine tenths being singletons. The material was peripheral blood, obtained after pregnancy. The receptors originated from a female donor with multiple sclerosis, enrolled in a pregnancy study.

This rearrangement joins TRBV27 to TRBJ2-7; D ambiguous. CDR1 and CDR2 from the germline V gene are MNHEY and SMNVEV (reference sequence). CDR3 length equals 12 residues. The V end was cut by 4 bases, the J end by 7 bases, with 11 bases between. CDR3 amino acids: CASSSRAREQYF. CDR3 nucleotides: TGTGCCAGCAGTTCACGAGCGCGGGAGCAGTACTTC.

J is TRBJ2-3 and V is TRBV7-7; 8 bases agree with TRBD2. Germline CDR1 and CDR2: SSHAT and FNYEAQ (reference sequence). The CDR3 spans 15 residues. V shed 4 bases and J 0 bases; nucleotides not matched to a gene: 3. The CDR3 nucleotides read TGTGCCAGCAGCTCGACTAGCGCCAGCACAGATACGCAGTATTTT. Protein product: CASSSTSASTDTQYF.

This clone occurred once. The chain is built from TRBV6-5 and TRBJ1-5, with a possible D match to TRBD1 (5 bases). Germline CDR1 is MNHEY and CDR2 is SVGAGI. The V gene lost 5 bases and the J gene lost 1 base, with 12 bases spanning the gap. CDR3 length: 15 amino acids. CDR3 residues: CASSPHRGSNQPQHF. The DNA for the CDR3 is TGTGCCAGCAGTCCTCATCGGGGGAGCAATCAGCCCCAGCATTTT.

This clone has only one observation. Here the CDR3 reads CASSFLGQGAYEQYF. CDR3 DNA: TGTGCCAGCAGCTTTCTTGGACAGGGAGCCTACGAGCAGTACTTC. V is TRBV7-8 and J is TRBJ2-7; 8 bases fit TRBD1. The CDR3 spans 15 residues. Germline trimming cut 3 bases from V and 2 bases from J; bases unmatched to any gene: 6. CDR1 is SGHVS and CDR2 is FQNEAQ in the germline V gene.

CDR3 DNA sequence: TGCAGCGCCCGATGGGGCGGGGGGATTTACAATGAGCAGTTCTTC. It codes for CSARWGGGIYNEQFF. V and J are TRBV29-1 and TRBJ2-1, with 8 bases matching TRBD2. The CDR3 sequence is 15 residues long. The V gene's germline CDR1 is SQVTM and CDR2 ANQGSEA. J lost 4 bases, V lost 7 bases, and 12 bases had no gene match.

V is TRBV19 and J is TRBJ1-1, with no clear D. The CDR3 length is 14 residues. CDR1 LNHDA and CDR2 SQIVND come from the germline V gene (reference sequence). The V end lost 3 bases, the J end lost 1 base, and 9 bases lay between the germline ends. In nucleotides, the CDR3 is TGTGCCAGTAGTATGGGAGCACGGAACACTGAAGCTTTCTTT. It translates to CASSMGARNTEAFF.

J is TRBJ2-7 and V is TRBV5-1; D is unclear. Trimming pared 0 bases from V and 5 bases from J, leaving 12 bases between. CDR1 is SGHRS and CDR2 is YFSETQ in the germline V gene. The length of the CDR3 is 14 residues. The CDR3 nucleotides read TGCGCCAGCAGCTTGGTGTTGGAGTCCCACGAGCAGTACTTC. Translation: CASSLVLESHEQYF. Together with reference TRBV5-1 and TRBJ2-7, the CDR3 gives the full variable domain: KAGVTQTPRYLIKTRGQQVTLSCSPISGHRSVSWYQQTPGQGLQFLFEYFSETQRNKGNFPGRFSGRQFSNSRSEMNVSTLELGDSALYLCASSLVLESHEQYFGPGTRLTVT.

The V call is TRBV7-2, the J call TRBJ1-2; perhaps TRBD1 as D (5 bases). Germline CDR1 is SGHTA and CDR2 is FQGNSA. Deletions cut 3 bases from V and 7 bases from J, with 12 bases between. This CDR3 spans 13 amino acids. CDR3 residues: CASSFGGEGGYTF. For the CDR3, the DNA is TGTGCCAGCAGCTTTGGAGGGGAGGGTGGCTACACCTTC.

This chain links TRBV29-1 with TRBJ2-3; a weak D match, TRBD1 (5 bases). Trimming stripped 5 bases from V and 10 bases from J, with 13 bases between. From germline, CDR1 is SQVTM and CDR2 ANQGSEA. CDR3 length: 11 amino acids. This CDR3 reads CSVRPRVSQYF. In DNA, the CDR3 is TGCAGCGTTCGCCCCAGGGTGTCGCAGTATTTT.

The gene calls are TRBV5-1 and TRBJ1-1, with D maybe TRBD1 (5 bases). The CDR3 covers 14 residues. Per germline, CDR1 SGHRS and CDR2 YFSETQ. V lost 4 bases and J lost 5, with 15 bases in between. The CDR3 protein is CASSLGGGRTEAFF. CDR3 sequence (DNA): TGCGCCAGCAGCCTTGGGGGGGGTCGGACTGAAGCTTTCTTT.

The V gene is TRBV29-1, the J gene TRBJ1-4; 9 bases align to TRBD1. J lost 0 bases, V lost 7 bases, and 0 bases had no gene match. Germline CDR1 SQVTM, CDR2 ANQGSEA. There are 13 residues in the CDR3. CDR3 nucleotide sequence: TGCAGCGGACAGGGGGCAACTAATGAAAAACTGTTTTTT. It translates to CSGQGATNEKLFF.

The CDR3 sequence is CASSLRTGYNSPLHF. The CDR3 DNA sequence: TGTGCCAGCAGCCTAAGGACAGGATATAATTCACCCCTCCACTTT. The chain joins TRBV6-5 to TRBJ1-6; 7 nucleotides line up with TRBD1. Germline lookup yields CDR1 MNHEY and CDR2 SVGAGI. The CDR3 runs 15 residues. J was trimmed by 4 bases and V by 6 bases; bases with no gene match: 6.

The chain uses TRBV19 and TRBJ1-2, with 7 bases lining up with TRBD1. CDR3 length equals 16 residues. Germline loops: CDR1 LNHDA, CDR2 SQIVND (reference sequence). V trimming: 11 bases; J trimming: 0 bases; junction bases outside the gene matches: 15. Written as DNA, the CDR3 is TGTGCCTCCTCAAGCCCTGGGACAGCAACTAACTATGGCTACACCTTC. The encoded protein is CASSSPGTATNYGYTF.

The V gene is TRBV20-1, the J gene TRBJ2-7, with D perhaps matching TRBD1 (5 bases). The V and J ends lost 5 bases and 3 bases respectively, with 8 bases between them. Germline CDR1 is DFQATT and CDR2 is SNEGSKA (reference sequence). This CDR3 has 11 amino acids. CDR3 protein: CSASTVYEQYF. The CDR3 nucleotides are TGCAGTGCTTCGACAGTCTACGAGCAGTACTTC.

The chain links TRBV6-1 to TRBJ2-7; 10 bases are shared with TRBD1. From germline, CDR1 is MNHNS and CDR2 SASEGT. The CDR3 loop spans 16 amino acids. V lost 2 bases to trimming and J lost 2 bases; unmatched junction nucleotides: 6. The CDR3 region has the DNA TGTGCCAGCAGTGAACAGGGACAGGGGTTTGCCTACGAGCAGTACTTC. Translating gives CASSEQGQGFAYEQYF.

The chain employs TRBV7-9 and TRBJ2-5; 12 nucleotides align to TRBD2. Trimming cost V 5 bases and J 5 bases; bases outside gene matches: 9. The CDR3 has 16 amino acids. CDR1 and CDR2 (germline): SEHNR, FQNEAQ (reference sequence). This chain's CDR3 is CASSLRLAGVFETQYF. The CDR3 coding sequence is TGTGCCAGCAGCCTAAGACTAGCGGGAGTTTTTGAGACCCAGTACTTC.

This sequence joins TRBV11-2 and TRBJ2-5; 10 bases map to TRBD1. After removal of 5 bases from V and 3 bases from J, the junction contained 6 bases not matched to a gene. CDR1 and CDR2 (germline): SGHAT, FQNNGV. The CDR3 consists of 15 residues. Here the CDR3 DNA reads TGTGCCAGCAGCCCGGGACAGGGGTTAGAAGAGACCCAGTACTTC. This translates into CASSPGQGLEETQYF.

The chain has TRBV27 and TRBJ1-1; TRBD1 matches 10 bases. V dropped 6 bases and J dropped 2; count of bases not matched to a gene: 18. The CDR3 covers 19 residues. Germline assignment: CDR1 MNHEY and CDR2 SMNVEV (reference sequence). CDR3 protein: CASSPYRTGQGTLNTEAFF. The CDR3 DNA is TGTGCCAGCAGCCCATACCGGACGGGACAGGGGACATTAAACACTGAAGCTTTCTTT.

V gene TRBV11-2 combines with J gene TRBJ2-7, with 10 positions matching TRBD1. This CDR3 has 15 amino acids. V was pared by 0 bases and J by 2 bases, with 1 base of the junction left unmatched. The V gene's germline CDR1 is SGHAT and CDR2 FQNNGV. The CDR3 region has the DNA TGTGCCAGCAGCTTAGAGACAGGGGGCCCCTACGAGCAGTACTTC. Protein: CASSLETGGPYEQYF.

This CDR3 reads CSVEKIGQGADYGYTF. The DNA for the CDR3 is TGCAGCGTTGAGAAGATTGGACAGGGGGCGGACTATGGCTACACCTTC. The V gene is TRBV29-1, the J gene TRBJ1-2; 11 bases map to TRBD1. CDR3 length: 16 amino acids. Germline V gene data show CDR1 as SQVTM and CDR2 as ANQGSEA. V was pared by 3 bases and J by 3 bases, with 9 bases of the junction left unmatched.

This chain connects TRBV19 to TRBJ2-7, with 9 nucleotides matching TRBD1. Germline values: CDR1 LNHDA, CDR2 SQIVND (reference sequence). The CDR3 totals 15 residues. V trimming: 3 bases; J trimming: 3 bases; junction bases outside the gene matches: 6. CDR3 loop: CASSIQDRGYYEQYF. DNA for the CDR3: TGTGCCAGTAGTATTCAGGACAGGGGCTACTACGAGCAGTACTTC.

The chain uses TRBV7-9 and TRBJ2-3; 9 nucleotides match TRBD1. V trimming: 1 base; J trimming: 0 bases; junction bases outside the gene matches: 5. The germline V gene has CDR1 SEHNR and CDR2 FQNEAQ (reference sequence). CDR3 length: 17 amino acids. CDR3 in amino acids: CASSLGRTGVSTDTQYF. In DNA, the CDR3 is TGTGCCAGCAGCTTAGGTCGGACAGGGGTTAGCACAGATACGCAGTATTTT. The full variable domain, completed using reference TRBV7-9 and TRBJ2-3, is DTGVSQNPRHKITKRGQNVTFRCDPISEHNRLYWYRQTLGQGPEFLTYFQNEAQLEKSRLLSDRFSAERPKGSFSTLEIQRTEQGDSAMYLCASSLGRTGVSTDTQYFGPGTRLTVL.

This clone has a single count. CDR3 loop: CAISASGGLAVSYEQYF. The CDR3 DNA sequence: TGTGCCATCAGTGCAAGTGGGGGACTAGCGGTGTCCTACGAGCAGTACTTC. This chain links TRBV10-3 with TRBJ2-7; 11 positions agree with TRBD2. V gave up 4 bases and J gave up 1 base; unmatched junction bases: 9. The V gene's germline CDR1 is ENHRY and CDR2 SYGVKD. The CDR3 is made up of 17 amino acids.

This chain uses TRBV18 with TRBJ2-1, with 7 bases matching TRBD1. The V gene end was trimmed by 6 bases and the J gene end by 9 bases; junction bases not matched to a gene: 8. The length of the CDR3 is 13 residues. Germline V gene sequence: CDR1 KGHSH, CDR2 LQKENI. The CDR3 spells CASSEDRLGEQFF. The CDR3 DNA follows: TGTGCCAGCTCGGAGGACAGGTTGGGTGAGCAGTTCTTC.

CDR3 coding DNA: TGTGCCAGCAGCGATAGGAGCGGGAGGGGCTACAATGAGCAGTTCTTC. This gives the protein CASSDRSGRGYNEQFF. The rearrangement uses TRBV9 and TRBJ2-1; 10 bases align to TRBD2. CDR3 length: 16 residues. V lost 3 bases, J lost 3 bases, and 6 bases stayed unmatched. Germline assignment: CDR1 SGDLS and CDR2 YYNGEE.

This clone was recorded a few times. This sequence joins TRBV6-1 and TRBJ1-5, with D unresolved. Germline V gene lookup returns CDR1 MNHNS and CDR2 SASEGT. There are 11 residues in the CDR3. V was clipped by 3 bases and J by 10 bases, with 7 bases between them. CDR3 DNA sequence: TGTGCCAGCAGTGACTCGGGACCCCAGCATTTT. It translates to CASSDSGPQHF.

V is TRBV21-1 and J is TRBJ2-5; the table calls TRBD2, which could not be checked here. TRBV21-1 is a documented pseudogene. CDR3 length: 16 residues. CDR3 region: CASSLLKAGVQETQYF. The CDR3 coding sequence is TGTGCCAGCAGCCTACTGAAAGCGGGAGTCCAAGAGACCCAGTACTTC.

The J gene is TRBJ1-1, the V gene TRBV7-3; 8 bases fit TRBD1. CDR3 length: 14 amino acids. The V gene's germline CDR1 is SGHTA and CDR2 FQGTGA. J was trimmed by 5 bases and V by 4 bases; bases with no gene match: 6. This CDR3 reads CASSSQGGVTEAFF. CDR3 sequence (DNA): TGTGCCAGCAGCTCACAGGGGGGGGTGACTGAAGCTTTCTTT.

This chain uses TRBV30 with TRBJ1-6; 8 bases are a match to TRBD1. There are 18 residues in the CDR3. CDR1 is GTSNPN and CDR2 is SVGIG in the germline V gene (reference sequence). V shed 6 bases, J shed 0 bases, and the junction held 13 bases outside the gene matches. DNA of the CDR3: TGTGCCTGCGGGACAGGACCTACCCTAAGCTCCTATAATTCACCCCTCCACTTT. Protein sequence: CACGTGPTLSSYNSPLHF.

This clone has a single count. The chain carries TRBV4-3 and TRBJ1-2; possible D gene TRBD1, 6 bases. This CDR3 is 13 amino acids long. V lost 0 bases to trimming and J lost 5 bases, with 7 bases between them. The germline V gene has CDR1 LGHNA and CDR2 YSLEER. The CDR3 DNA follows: TGCGCCAGCAGCCAAGAAACAGGGTATGGCTACACCTTC. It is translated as CASSQETGYGYTF.

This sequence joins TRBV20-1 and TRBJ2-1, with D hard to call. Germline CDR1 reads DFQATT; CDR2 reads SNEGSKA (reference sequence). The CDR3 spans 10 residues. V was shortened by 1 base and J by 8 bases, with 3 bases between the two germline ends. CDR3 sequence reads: CSARADEQFF. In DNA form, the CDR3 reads TGCAGTGCTAGAGCGGATGAGCAGTTCTTC.